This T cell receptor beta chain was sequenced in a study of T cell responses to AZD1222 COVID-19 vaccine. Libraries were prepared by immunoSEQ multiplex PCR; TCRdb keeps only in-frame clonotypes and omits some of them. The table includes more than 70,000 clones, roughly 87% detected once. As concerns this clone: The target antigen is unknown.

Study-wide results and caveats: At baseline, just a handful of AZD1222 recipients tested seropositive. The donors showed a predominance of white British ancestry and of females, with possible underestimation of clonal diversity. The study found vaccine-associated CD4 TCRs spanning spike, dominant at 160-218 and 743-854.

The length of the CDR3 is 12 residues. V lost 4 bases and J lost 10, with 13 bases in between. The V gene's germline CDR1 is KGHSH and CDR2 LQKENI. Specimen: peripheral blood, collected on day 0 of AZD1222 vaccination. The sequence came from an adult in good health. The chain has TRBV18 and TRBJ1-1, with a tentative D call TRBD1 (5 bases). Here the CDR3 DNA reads TGTGCCAGCTCACAGCAAGGGGATTCAGCTTTCTTT. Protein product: CASSQQGDSAFF.